In this sample, the clone carrying this T cell receptor (beta chain) turned up a few times. No antigen is known for it. As every portion of the isolated RNA was reverse transcribed, the sequencing read expressed TCRB transcripts. The table came from immunoSEQ multiplex PCR; TCRdb's copy has only in-frame clones and leaves some out. The profile shows about 410,000 clones, approximately 13% of them singletons. The length of the CDR3 is 13 residues. The germline V and J ends were trimmed by 4 bases and 4 bases, with 11 bases remaining between them. From germline, CDR1 is SGDLS and CDR2 YYNGEE. This entry comes from a study of beta chain features in type 1 diabetes. Study in general: The patient and healthy donor groups were comparable for age, gender and cell yields. The examined sorted cells totaled over 85,000,000 across samples. Findings of the study overall: People with Type 1 diabetes carried modestly yet significantly shorter TCRB CDR3s in all four CD4+ subsets.

V is TRBV9 and J is TRBJ2-5, with unresolved D. Source material: naive CD4+ T cells from blood. This receptor was taken from a man younger than 40 in good health. CDR3 residues: CASSPDARETQYF. The CDR3 nucleotides are TGTGCCAGCAGCCCAGATGCTCGAGAGACCCAGTACTTC.